Listed below are T cell receptor beta chains from one sample, sequenced in a study of identical twins. MiXCR was run by TCRdb on the 5' RACE reads, yielding one entry per CDR3 protein. The sample carries approximately 700,000 distinct CDR3 sequences, about 18% recorded once. The same specimen was also included in a second study, on T cells expressing NK-cell markers.

The source material was PBMCs. The receptor set was obtained from a woman between 18 and 30 years old in good health. Both conserved end residues are part of each CDR3. The D gene is left open where the match is weak. Only some rows state a clone size, as once, few, many or a class for expanded clones.

few,TRBD2,TRBJ2-1,TRBV18,CASSSTSGGDNEQFF,TGTGCCAGCTCATCGACTAGCGGGGGAGACAATGAGCAGTTCTTC
.,.,TRBJ2-3,TRBV3-1,CASSQEPRADTQYF,TGTGCCAGCAGCCAAGAGCCTCGCGCGGATACGCAGTATTTT
.,.,TRBJ2-3,TRBV5-1,CASNRGGANTGTQYF,TGCGCCAGCAACAGAGGGGGGGCGAACACAGGTACGCAGTATTTT
few,.,TRBJ2-3,TRBV5-6,CASSRRRDTQYF,TGTGCCAGCAGCCGAAGGAGGGATACGCAGTATTTT
.,TRBD1,TRBJ2-7,TRBV27,CASSNRTGLPYEQYF,TGTGCCAGCAGTAACCGGACAGGGCTTCCCTACGAGCAGTACTTC
few,.,TRBJ1-1,TRBV12-3/TRBV12-4,CASRTRENTEAFF,TGTGCCAGCAGGACCCGGGAGAACACTGAAGCTTTCTTT
.,.,TRBJ2-3,TRBV7-2,CASSWEPTTDTQYF,TGTGCCAGCAGCTGGGAGCCTACCACAGATACGCAGTATTTT
few,TRBD2,TRBJ2-2,TRBV6-1,CASSNAGGLTGELFF,TGTGCCAGCAGCAACGCGGGAGGCCTCACCGGGGAGCTGTTTTTT
.,.,TRBJ2-7,TRBV7-2,CASSHPGYEQYF,TGTGCCAGCAGCCATCCGGGGTACGAGCAGTACTTC
many,.,TRBJ1-1,TRBV6-5,CASSLGLEGTEAFF,TGTGCCAGCAGTTTGGGACTTGAGGGCACTGAAGCTTTCTTT
.,.,TRBJ1-1,TRBV7-9,CASSLDPWRAMNTEAFF,TGTGCCAGCAGCTTAGACCCGTGGAGGGCCATGAACACTGAAGCTTTCTTT
.,TRBD2,TRBJ2-5,TRBV9,CASSTTTGGTQYF,TGTGCCAGCAGCACCACCACGGGGGGGACCCAGTACTTC
.,.,TRBJ1-5,TRBV6-2/TRBV6-3,CASSYSIWSQPQHF,TGTGCCAGCAGTTACTCGATCTGGAGTCAGCCCCAGCATTTT
few,TRBD1,TRBJ1-1,TRBV25-1,CASNTRGRNTEAFF,TGTGCCAGCAACACCAGGGGGAGGAACACTGAAGCTTTCTTT
.,TRBD2,TRBJ2-3,TRBV11-2,CASSPSPPGGRVTDTQYF,TGTGCCAGCAGTCCATCGCCGCCGGGCGGGAGAGTAACAGATACGCAGTATTTT
.,.,TRBJ2-1,TRBV20-1,CSARGSGWVNEQFF,TGCAGTGCTAGAGGATCAGGGTGGGTCAATGAGCAGTTCTTC
.,TRBD2,TRBJ2-1,TRBV3-1,CASSRGGGYLNEQFF,TGTGCCAGCAGCCGGGGGGGAGGGTACCTCAATGAGCAGTTCTTC
.,.,TRBJ2-7,TRBV12-3/TRBV12-4,CASSVGSDTYEQYF,TGTGCCAGCAGCGTCGGGTCAGATACCTACGAGCAGTACTTC
.,TRBD1,TRBJ2-1,TRBV5-1,CASALDGRTGGDEQFF,TGCGCCAGCGCCCTGGACGGGAGGACAGGGGGCGATGAGCAGTTCTTC
.,TRBD2,TRBJ2-1,TRBV6-2/TRBV6-3,CASRPARRLAGGPSTNEQFF,TGTGCCAGCAGGCCCGCGCGTCGGCTAGCGGGGGGGCCTAGTACCAATGAGCAGTTCTTC
few,.,TRBJ1-1,TRBV10-3,CAIWGGGNTEAFF,TGTGCCATTTGGGGGGGGGGAAACACTGAAGCTTTCTTT
few,.,TRBJ1-1,TRBV5-6,CASSFQGCTEAFF,TGTGCCAGCAGCTTCCAGGGTTGCACTGAAGCTTTCTTT
.,.,TRBJ2-3,TRBV7-2,CASSLASRRDTQYF,TGTGCCAGCAGCTTAGCTTCTCGGCGGGATACGCAGTATTTT
few,TRBD1,TRBJ1-1,TRBV7-2,CASSFWTGGAYTEAFF,TGTGCCAGCAGCTTTTGGACAGGGGGCGCCTACACTGAAGCTTTCTTT
.,.,TRBJ2-1,TRBV18,CASSPWNAEGNEQFF,TGTGCCAGCTCACCATGGAACGCGGAGGGCAATGAGCAGTTCTTC
.,TRBD1,TRBJ1-1,TRBV5-1,CASSSAGTESSEAFF,TGCGCCAGCAGCTCTGCCGGGACAGAGTCTTCTGAAGCTTTCTTT
.,TRBD2,TRBJ2-2,TRBV20-1,CSARVISGSPNTGELFF,TGCAGTGCTAGAGTTATTAGCGGGAGCCCGAACACCGGGGAGCTGTTTTTT
many,.,TRBJ2-5,TRBV12-3/TRBV12-4,CASSLRETQYF,TGTGCCAGCAGCTTGAGGGAGACCCAGTACTTC
.,.,TRBJ1-1,TRBV25-1,CASSTRDVRAFF,TGTGCCAGCAGTACCCGGGATGTGCGGGCTTTCTTT
few,TRBD1,TRBJ2-1,TRBV20-1,CSAMRGTGTNEQFF,TGCAGTGCTATGAGGGGGACAGGGACTAATGAGCAGTTCTTC
.,.,TRBJ1-2,TRBV6-1,CASSATLGGEQSTF,TGTGCCAGCAGTGCCACCCTTGGAGGGGAACAGAGCACCTTC
.,.,TRBJ2-1,TRBV30,CAWSFRGDEQFF,TGTGCCTGGAGCTTTAGAGGGGATGAGCAGTTCTTC
.,.,TRBJ2-3,TRBV6-1,CASSEANRGTDTQYF,TGTGCCAGCAGTGAAGCCAACAGGGGCACAGATACGCAGTATTTT
.,TRBD2,TRBJ2-1,TRBV7-6,CASSLEREGYNEQFF,TGTGCCAGCAGCTTAGAACGGGAGGGGTACAATGAGCAGTTCTTC
many,.,TRBJ2-1,TRBV7-2,CASSSLIGEQFF,TGTGCCAGCAGCTCACTCATAGGTGAGCAGTTCTTC
few,.,TRBJ1-6,TRBV25-1,CASRRGGEGGSPLHF,TGTGCCAGCAGGAGGGGCGGGGAGGGCGGTTCACCCCTCCACTTT
.,.,TRBJ2-1,TRBV7-9,CASSRPLGNEQFF,TGTGCCAGCAGCAGGCCCCTTGGAAATGAGCAGTTCTTC
.,.,TRBJ2-6,TRBV7-9,CASSLDYYSSGANVLTF,TGTGCCAGCAGCTTGGACTACTACAGCTCTGGGGCCAACGTCCTGACTTTC
many,TRBD2,TRBJ2-3,TRBV12-3/TRBV12-4,CASSLSGGGTDTQYF,TGTGCCAGCAGCCTTAGCGGGGGGGGAACAGATACGCAGTATTTT
few,.,TRBJ2-3,TRBV5-1,CASSLEKHTDTQYF,TGCGCCAGCAGCTTAGAGAAGCACACAGATACGCAGTATTTT
.,.,TRBJ2-7,TRBV10-3,CAISESWGSTYEQYF,TGTGCCATCAGTGAGTCTTGGGGTTCCACCTACGAGCAGTACTTC